This record concerns one TCR beta chain sequence. The germline gives CDR1 GTSNPN, CDR2 SVGIG (reference sequence). V shed 5 bases and J 7 bases; nucleotides not matched to a gene: 9. CDR3 length: 13 residues. This specimen belongs to a study of blood T cell repertoires in COVID-19. Overall study: Donors in the United States, Italy and Spain gave samples during acute or convalescent COVID-19. The analysed material was cDNA or gDNA that came from T cells, B-cell-depleted T cells, or PBMCs.

Patients of the Seattle cohort, enrolled during active infection, were followed longitudinally. Per the study methods: From reference gene primer amplification, estimates of nucleated cell counts were derived. TCRdb keeps only in-frame clones here, not all; method: immunoSEQ multiplex PCR. V, J and clone size reflect that table, while D and trimming were determined from the DNA. The sample lists fewer than 250,000 clones; nearly 95% were seen once. The clonotype comes from a man aged 25-45 years with COVID-19, enrolled during active disease. The sequenced sample was peripheral blood. The rearrangement links TRBV30 to TRBJ1-2; 8 nucleotides agree with TRBD1. The DNA of the CDR3 is TGTGCCTGGCACCCGGGACAGGCCTTTGGCTACACCTTC. Its protein product is CAWHPGQAFGYTF.